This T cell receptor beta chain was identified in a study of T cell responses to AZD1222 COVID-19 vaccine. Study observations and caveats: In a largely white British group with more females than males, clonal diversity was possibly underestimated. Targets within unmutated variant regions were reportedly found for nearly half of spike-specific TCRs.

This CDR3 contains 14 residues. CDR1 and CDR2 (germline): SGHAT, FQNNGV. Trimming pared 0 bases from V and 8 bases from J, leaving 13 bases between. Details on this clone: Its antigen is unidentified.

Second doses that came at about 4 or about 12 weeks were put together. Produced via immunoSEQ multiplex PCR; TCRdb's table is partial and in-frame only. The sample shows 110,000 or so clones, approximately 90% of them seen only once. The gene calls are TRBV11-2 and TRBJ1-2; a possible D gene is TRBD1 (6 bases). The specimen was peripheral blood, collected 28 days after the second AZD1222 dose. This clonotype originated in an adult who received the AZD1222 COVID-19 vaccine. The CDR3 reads CASSLDSGAQGYTF. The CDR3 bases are TGTGCCAGCAGCTTAGATTCAGGGGCGCAGGGCTACACCTTC.